This T cell receptor beta chain was recovered during a study of CD8+CD57+ T cells in acquired aplastic anemia. In the study overall: Roughly 3.1 ug was the average amount of DNA from sorted CD4+ and CD8+ cells. There were 10 million to 14 million reads, on average, for CD4+ cells from healthy donors. Whole-study findings and limits: Sharing between patients and controls was observed for twenty-nine CD8+ CDR3 sequences.

Genomic DNA served as template for TCR beta VDJ and CDR3 profiling. TCRdb itself ran the reads through MiXCR, one entry per CDR3 protein. The sample yields 150,000 to 200,000 distinct CDR3 sequences, about 60% seen once. V lost 1 base to trimming and J lost 0 bases, with 7 bases between them. The CDR3 consists of 14 residues. Germline-derived CDR1 and CDR2 are KGHSH and LQKENI. Note on this clonotype: Its specificity is unknown.

The chain combines TRBV18 with TRBJ2-7; D is uncertain. This receptor was identified in a human donor in good health. Sequenced: sorted CD4+, CD8+, or CD8+CD57+ T cells (not recorded which) from PBMCs. CDR3 DNA sequence: TGTGCCAGCTCACCACTCTTAGACTCCTACGAGCAGTACTTC. Amino acids: CASSPLLDSYEQYF.